This T cell receptor beta chain was documented in a study of blood T cell repertoires in COVID-19. Study background: COVID-19 samples from acute and convalescent phases originated in the United States, Italy and Spain. The analysed material was cDNA or gDNA that came from T cells, B-cell-depleted T cells, or PBMCs.

This clone was seen a single time. With 6 bases clipped from V and 6 bases from J, the junction kept 8 bases outside the gene matches. CDR1 is LNHDA, CDR2 SQIVND, per germline (reference sequence). The CDR3 contains 13 residues. In the original workflow: Amplification of reference gene primers was used by the study to estimate nucleated cell counts. Generated by immunoSEQ multiplex PCR, the TCRdb table keeps only in-frame clones and is missing some. V and J calls and clone size are given by that table; D and trimming were obtained from the DNA. The table has fewer than 55,000 clones, roughly 91% seen once; the top ten hold roughly 10%.

This TCR came from an elderly man with active or convalescent COVID-19. The genes are TRBV19 and TRBJ2-7, with 7 bases matching TRBD1. Sequencing was carried out using peripheral blood. The CDR3 DNA reads TGTGCCAGTAGCACACAGGGGATCCGCGAGCAGTACTTC. Encoded protein: CASSTQGIREQYF.